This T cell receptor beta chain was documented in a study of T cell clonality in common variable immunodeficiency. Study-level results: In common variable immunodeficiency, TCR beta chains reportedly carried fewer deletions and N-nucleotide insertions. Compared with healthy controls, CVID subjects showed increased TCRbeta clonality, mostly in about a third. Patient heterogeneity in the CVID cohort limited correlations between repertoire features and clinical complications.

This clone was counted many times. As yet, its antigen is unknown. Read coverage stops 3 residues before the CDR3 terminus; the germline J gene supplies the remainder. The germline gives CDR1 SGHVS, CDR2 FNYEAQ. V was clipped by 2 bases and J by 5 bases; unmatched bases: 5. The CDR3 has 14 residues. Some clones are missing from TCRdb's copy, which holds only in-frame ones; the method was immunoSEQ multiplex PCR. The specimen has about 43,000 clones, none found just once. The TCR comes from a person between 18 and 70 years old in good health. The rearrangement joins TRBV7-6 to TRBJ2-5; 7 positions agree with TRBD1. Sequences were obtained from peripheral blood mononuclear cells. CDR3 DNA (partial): TGTGCCAGCAGCTTAAGGGGGCGTGGGGAGACC. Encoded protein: CASSLRGRGET. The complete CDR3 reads CASSLRGRGETQYF.